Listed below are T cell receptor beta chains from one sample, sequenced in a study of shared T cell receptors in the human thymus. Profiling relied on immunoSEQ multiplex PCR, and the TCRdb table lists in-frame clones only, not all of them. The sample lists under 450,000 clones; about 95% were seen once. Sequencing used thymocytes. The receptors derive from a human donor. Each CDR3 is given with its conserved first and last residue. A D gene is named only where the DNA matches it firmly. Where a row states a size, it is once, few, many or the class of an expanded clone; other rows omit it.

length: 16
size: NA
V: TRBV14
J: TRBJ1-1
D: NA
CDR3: CASSQGGRVCDTEAFF
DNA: TGTGCCAGCAGCCAAGGAGGCAGGGTTTGCGACACTGAAGCTTTCTTT

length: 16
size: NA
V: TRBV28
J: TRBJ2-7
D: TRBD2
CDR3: CASSLTELAGGAEQYF
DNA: TGTGCCAGCAGTTTAACCGAACTAGCGGGAGGGGCCGAGCAGTACTTC

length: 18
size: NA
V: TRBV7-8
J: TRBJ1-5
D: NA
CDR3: CASSLRLPERDSNQPQHF
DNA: TGTGCCAGCAGCTTAAGATTGCCGGAGCGAGATAGCAATCAGCCCCAGCATTTT

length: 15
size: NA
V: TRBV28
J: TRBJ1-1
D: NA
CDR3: CASIGDQWAATEAFF
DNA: TGTGCCAGCATTGGGGATCAATGGGCGGCCACTGAAGCTTTCTTT

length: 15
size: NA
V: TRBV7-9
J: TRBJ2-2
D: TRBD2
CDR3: CASAGRTLQTGELFF
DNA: TGTGCCAGCGCCGGGAGGACCCTTCAAACCGGGGAGCTGTTTTTT

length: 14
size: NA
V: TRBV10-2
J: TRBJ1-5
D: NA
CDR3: CASSEGRQGQPQHF
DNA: TGCGCCAGCAGTGAGGGCAGGCAGGGGCAGCCCCAGCATTTT

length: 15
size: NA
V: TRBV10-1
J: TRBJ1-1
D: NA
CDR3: CASSDRSKVNTEAFF
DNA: TGCGCCAGCAGTGATCGATCCAAAGTGAACACTGAAGCTTTCTTT

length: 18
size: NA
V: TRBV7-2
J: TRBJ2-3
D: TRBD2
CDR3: CASNKGRKASGSTDTQYF
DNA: TGTGCCAGCAACAAAGGACGCAAGGCTAGCGGGAGCACAGATACGCAGTATTTT

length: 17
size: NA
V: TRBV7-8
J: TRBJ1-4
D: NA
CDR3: CASSLRDPLETNEKLFF
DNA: TGTGCCAGCTCTCTTCGAGACCCCCTTGAGACTAATGAAAAACTGTTTTTT

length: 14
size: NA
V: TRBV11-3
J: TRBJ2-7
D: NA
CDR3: CASSLGDPPDEQYF
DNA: TGTGCCAGCAGCTTAGGCGACCCGCCGGACGAGCAGTACTTC

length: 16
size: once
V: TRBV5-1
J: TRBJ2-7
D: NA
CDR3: CASSSQGPLSSYEQYF
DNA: TGCGCCAGCAGCTCCCAGGGTCCCCTAAGCTCCTACGAGCAGTACTTC

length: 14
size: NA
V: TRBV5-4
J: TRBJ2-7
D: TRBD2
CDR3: CASSLASGRLEQYF
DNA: TGTGCCAGCAGCTTGGCTAGCGGGAGGCTCGAGCAGTACTTC

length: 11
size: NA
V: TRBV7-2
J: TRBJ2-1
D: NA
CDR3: CASRIYNEQFF
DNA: TGTGCCAGCAGGATATACAATGAGCAGTTCTTC

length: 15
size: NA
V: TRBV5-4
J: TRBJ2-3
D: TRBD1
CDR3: CASSLRGRGYLAQYF
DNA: TGTGCCAGCAGCCTGAGGGGGCGCGGTTATCTTGCGCAGTATTTT

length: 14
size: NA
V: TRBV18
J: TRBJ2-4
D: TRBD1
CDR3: CASSPTRQGYIQYF
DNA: TGTGCCAGCTCACCGACCCGACAGGGCTACATTCAGTACTTC

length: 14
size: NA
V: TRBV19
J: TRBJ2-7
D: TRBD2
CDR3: CASSIGGSFYEQYF
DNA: TGTGCCAGTAGTATAGGCGGGAGTTTCTACGAGCAGTACTTC